These 9 T cell receptor beta chains were sequenced from one sample in a study of follicular helper T cells after annual influenza vaccination. The protocol was immunoSEQ multiplex PCR, while the TCRdb copy is restricted to in-frame clones and leaves out a portion. The data contain 10,000 or so clones, over 75% of them singletons. Time point defined: 2014-2015 season, 7 days after vaccination. Source: CXCR5- memory CD4+ T cells sorted from blood, taken 7 days after influenza vaccination. These receptors were collected from an adult who received the influenza vaccine.

CDR3 coding DNA: TGTGCCAGCAGCCTGAGGACAGGGGCCAACAATGAGCAGTTCTTC. This gives the protein CASSLRTGANNEQFF. This rearrangement joins TRBV7-2 to TRBJ2-1, with 9 bases lining up with TRBD1. The V segment lost 5 bases and the J segment 5 bases; nucleotides outside the gene matches: 7. The CDR3 is 15 residues long. Germline V lookup: CDR1 SGHTA, CDR2 FQGNSA.

The chain combines TRBV7-2 with TRBJ1-4, with TRBD1 matching 7 bases. Germline assignment: CDR1 SGHTA and CDR2 FQGNSA. J was trimmed by 6 bases and V by 1 base; bases with no gene match: 2. CDR3 length: 14 amino acids. In nucleotides, the CDR3 is TGTGCCAGCAGCTTAGGGGACAGCCATGAAAAACTGTTTTTT. Its translation: CASSLGDSHEKLFF. Variable domain in full (rest from reference TRBV7-2 and TRBJ1-4): GAGVSQSPSNKVTEKGKDVELRCDPISGHTALYWYRQSLGQGLEFLIYFQGNSAPDKSGLPSDRFSAERTGGSVSTLTIQRTQQEDSAVYLCASSLGDSHEKLFFGSGTQLSVL.

The V gene is TRBV29-1, the J gene TRBJ2-7; D may be TRBD1 or TRBD2 (6 bases each). Germline lookup yields CDR1 SQVTM and CDR2 ANQGSEA. The CDR3 length is 15 residues. With 7 bases removed from V and 7 bases from J, the gap between germline ends came to 26 bases. The CDR3 coding sequence is TGCAGCGGAAAGGAGGACAGCAACGTCGCGGGGGAGCAGTACTTC. Protein product: CSGKEDSNVAGEQYF.

The chain has TRBV27 and TRBJ2-6, with a possible D match to TRBD1 (6 bases). V was shortened by 6 bases and J by 4 bases, with 16 bases between the two germline ends. This CDR3 comprises 16 residues. CDR1 MNHEY and CDR2 SMNVEV come from the germline V gene (reference sequence). The CDR3 DNA follows: TGTGCCAGCAGCAAATCCCAGGGGACCGGGGCCAACGTCCTGACTTTC. This translates into CASSKSQGTGANVLTF.

The chain links TRBV5-1 to TRBJ2-2, with 7 bases identical to TRBD1. The junction had 3 bases not matched to a gene; V was cut back by 4 bases and J by 3 bases. The CDR3 extends over 14 amino acids. The V gene's germline CDR1 is SGHRS and CDR2 YFSETQ. DNA for the CDR3: TGCGCCAGCAGCGCCGGGACAGACACCGGGGAGCTGTTTTTT. It yields the protein CASSAGTDTGELFF.

This clone appeared a few times. V gene TRBV14 combines with J gene TRBJ1-3; 9 bases agree with TRBD1. In germline, CDR1 is SGHDN, CDR2 FVKESK. The V segment lost 4 bases and the J segment 9 bases; nucleotides outside the gene matches: 4. The CDR3 is 13 amino acids. The CDR3 loop is CASSRRQGVTIYF. CDR3 coding DNA: TGTGCCAGCAGCCGACGACAGGGGGTCACCATATATTTT.

The chain couples TRBV4-2 to TRBJ1-2, with 11 bases fitting TRBD1. The CDR3 is made up of 16 amino acids. With 1 base clipped from V and 5 bases from J, the junction kept 6 bases outside the gene matches. CDR1 and CDR2 (germline): LGHNA, YNFKEQ. Here the CDR3 DNA reads TGTGCCAGCAGCCAAGCGCCGGGACAGGGGGATTATGGCTACACCTTC. Translated: CASSQAPGQGDYGYTF.

The chain combines TRBV2 with TRBJ1-2; D not certain. The ends were cut back, 4 bases at V and 2 bases at J, with 8 bases in the middle. CDR1 SNHLY and CDR2 FYNNEI come from the germline V gene. The length of the CDR3 is 13 residues. Here the CDR3 DNA reads TGTGCCAGCAGTGGAGGGAACAACTATGGCTACACCTTC. Amino acid sequence: CASSGGNNYGYTF.

The chain recombines TRBV9 with TRBJ2-3; unclear D gene. Germline V gene data show CDR1 as SGDLS and CDR2 as YYNGEE. Trimming cost V 0 bases and J 6 bases, with 11 bases left between them. The CDR3 is made up of 14 amino acids. The CDR3: CASSVGGVGDTQYF. The CDR3 nucleotides are TGTGCCAGCAGCGTAGGCGGAGTCGGGGATACGCAGTATTTT.